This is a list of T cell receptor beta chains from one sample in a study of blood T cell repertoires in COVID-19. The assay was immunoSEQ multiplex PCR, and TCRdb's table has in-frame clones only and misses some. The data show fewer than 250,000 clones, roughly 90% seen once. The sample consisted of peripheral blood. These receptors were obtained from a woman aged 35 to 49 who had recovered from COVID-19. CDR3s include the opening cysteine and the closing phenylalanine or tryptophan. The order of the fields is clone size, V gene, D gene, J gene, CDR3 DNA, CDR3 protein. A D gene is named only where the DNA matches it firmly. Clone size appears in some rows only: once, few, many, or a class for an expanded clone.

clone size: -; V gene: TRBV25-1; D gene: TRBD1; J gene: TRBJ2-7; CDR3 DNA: TGTGCCAGCAGTGAAGGGACAGGGTCAACAGCCTACGAGCAGTACTTC; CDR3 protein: CASSEGTGSTAYEQYF
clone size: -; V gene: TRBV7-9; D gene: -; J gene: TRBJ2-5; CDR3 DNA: TGTGCCAGCAGCGGGCTAGGGCAGGGAAACGATTTACCGCAAGAGACCCAGTACTTC; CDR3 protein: CASSGLGQGNDLPQETQYF
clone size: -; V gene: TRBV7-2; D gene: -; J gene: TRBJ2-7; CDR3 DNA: TGTGCCAGCAGCCCAGGAGGGCAGTTGTCCTACGAGCAGTACTTC; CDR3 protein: CASSPGGQLSYEQYF
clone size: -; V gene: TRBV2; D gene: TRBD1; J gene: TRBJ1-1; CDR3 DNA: TGTGCCAGCAGAGTACAGGGGACCACTGAAGCTTTCTTT; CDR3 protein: CASRVQGTTEAFF
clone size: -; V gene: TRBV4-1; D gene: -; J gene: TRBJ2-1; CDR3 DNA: TGCGCCAGCAGCCAAGATCACGCTAGCCCCTACAATGAGCAGTTCTTC; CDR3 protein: CASSQDHASPYNEQFF
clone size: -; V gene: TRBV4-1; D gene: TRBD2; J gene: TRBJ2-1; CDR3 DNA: TGCGCCAGCAGCCAAGATCCTTGGCTAGCGGGAGGTGGTGAGCAGTTCTTC; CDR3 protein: CASSQDPWLAGGGEQFF
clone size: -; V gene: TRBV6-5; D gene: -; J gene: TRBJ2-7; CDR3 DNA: TGTGCCAGCACCCCAAGAGCCGCCCTTGCCTACGAGCAGTACTTC; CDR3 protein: CASTPRAALAYEQYF
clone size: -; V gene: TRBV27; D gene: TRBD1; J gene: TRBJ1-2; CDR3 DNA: TGTGCCAGCACTCCGGACAGGGGGCGCAACTATGGCTACACCTTC; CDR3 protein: CASTPDRGRNYGYTF
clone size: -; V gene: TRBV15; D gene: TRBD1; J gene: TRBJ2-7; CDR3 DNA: TGTGCCACCAGCAGTTTTGGGACAGGCGGGGACGAGCAGTACTTC; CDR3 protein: CATSSFGTGGDEQYF
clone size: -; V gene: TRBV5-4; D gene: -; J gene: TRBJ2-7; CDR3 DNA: TGTGCCAGCAGCTCGGACAACTACGAGCAGTACTTC; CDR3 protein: CASSSDNYEQYF
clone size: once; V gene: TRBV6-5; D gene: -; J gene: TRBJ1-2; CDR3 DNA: TGTGCCAGCAGTTACAGGCAGGCCTCGTCGGGCTACACCTTC; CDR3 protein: CASSYRQASSGYTF
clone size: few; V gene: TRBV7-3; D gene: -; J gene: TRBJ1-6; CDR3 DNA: TGTGCCAGCAGCCTACAGGGTATCAATTCACCCCTCCACTTT; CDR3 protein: CASSLQGINSPLHF
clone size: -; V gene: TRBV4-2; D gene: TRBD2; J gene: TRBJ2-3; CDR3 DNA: TGTGCCAGCAGCGGCCTAGCGGTTACAGATACGCAGTATTTT; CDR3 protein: CASSGLAVTDTQYF
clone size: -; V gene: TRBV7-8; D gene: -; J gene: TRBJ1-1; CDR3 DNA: TGTGCCAGCAGCTTATGGTCAGGGAACACTGAAGCTTTCTTT; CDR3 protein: CASSLWSGNTEAFF
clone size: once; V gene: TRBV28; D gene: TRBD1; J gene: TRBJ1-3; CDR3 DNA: TGTGCCAGCAGTCAGGGACAGAGAAACACCATATATTTT; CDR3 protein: CASSQGQRNTIYF
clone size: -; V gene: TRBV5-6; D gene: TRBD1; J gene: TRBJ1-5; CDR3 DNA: TGTGCCAGCAGCTTTGGGACAGGGGTAAGGAGCAATCAGCCCCAGCATTTT; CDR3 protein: CASSFGTGVRSNQPQHF
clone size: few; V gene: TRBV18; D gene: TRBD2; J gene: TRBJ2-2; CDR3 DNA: TGTGCCAGCTCACTATCGGGGGGATACACCGGGGAGCTGTTTTTT; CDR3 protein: CASSLSGGYTGELFF
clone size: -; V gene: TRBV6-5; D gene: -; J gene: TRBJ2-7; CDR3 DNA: TGTGCCAGCAGTTACTCGAAGTACAGGGCAGCCTACGAGCAGTACTTC; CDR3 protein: CASSYSKYRAAYEQYF
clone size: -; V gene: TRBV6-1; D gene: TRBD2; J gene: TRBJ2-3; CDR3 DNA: TGTGCCAGCAGTGAACCCCCCGCCGGGACTAGCGGGGAAGATACGCAGTATTTT; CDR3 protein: CASSEPPAGTSGEDTQYF
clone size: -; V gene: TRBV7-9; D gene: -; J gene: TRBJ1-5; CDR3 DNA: TGTGCCAGCAGCTTCGACAGGTTGCCAAATCAGCCCCAGCATTTT; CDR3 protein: CASSFDRLPNQPQHF
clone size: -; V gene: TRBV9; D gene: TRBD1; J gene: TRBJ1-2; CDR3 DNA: TGTGCCAGCAGCGTTTCAATGTTACAGGGGACCTATGGCTACACCTTC; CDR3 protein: CASSVSMLQGTYGYTF
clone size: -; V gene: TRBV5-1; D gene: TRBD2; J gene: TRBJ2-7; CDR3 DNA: TGCGCCAGCAGCCGAGGCGGGACTAGCGGGTTCTACGAGCAGTACTTC; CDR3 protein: CASSRGGTSGFYEQYF
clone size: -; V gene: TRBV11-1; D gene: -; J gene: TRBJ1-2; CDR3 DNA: TGTGCCAGCAGCTCAGACTTGTCGGGGGAGCTCGGCTACACCTTC; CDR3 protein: CASSSDLSGELGYTF
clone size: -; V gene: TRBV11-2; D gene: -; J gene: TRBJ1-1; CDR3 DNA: TGTGCCAGCAGCCAACAGGGGAACACTGAAGCTTTCTTT; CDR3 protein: CASSQQGNTEAFF
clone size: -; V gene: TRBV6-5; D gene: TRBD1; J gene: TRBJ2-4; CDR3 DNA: TGTGCCAGCACCGCGGGACAGGGAATGATTCAGTACTTC; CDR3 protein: CASTAGQGMIQYF
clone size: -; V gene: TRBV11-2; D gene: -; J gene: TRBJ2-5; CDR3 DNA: TGTGCCAGCAGCTTAGATATTGGGCCCCTTAACCAGTACTTC; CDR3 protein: CASSLDIGPLNQYF
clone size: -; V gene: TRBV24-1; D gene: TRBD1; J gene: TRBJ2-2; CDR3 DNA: TGTGCCACCAGTCTGACAGGGGTGGGCACCGGGGAGCTGTTTTTT; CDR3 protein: CATSLTGVGTGELFF
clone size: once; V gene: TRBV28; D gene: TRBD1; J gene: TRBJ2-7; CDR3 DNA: TGTGCCAGCAGTGGGGGGACAGGGGGTAGGTACGAGCAGTACTTC; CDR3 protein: CASSGGTGGRYEQYF
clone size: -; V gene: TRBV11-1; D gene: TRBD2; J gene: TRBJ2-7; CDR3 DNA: TGTGCCAGCAGCTTAACTAGCGGGAGTTACGAGCAGTACTTC; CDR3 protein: CASSLTSGSYEQYF
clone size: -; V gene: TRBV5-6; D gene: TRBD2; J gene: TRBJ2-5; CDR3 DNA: TGTGCCAGCAGCTTCGGGCGGCGCGGGAGGTACCAAGAGACCCAGTACTTC; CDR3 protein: CASSFGRRGRYQETQYF
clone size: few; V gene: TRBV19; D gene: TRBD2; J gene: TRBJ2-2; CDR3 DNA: TGTGCCAGTAGTCGAAATCCGATGGCTAGCGGGGCTAACACCGGGGAGCTGTTTTTT; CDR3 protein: CASSRNPMASGANTGELFF
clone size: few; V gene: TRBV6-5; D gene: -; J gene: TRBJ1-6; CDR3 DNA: TGTGCCAGCAGCCTGGACAGCTCGAATTCACCCCTCCACTTT; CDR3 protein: CASSLDSSNSPLHF
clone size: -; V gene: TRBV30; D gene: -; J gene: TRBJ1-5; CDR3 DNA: TGTGCCTGGAGACCAGGGGATTGGCGCAATCAGCCCCAGCATTTT; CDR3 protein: CAWRPGDWRNQPQHF
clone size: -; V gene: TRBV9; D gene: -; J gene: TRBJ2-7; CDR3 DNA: TGTGCCAGCAGCGTAGCCTCGGGACTCTCCTACGAGCAGTACTTC; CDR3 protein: CASSVASGLSYEQYF
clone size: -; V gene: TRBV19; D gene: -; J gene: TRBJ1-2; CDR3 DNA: TGTGCCAGTAGTATAGACCGGGTCGGCTATGGCTACACCTTC; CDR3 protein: CASSIDRVGYGYTF
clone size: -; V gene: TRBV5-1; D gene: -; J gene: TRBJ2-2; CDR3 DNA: TGCGCCAGCAGCTTGTCGGGAGCCGCGAACACCGGGGAGCTGTTTTTT; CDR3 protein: CASSLSGAANTGELFF
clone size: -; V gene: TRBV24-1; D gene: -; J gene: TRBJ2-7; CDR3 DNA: TGTGCCACCCCAACCGGGGGCTCCTACGAGCAGTACTTC; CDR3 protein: CATPTGGSYEQYF
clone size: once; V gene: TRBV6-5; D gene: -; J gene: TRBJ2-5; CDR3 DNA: TGTGCCAGCAATACCCCAGGGAAAAGAAGGGAGACCCAGTACTTC; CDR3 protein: CASNTPGKRRETQYF
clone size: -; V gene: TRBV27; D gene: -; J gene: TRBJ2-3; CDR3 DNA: TGTGCCAGCAGTGACACTAGTTTAGGGAGTGATACGCAGTATTTT; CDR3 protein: CASSDTSLGSDTQYF
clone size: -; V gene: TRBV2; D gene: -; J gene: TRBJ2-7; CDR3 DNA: TGTGCCAGCAGTGAAGACACGTCCTGGGAGCAGTACTTC; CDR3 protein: CASSEDTSWEQYF
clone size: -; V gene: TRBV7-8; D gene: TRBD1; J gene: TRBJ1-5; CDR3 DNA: TGTGCCAGCAGCCCCCGGGACAGGGGGCGCGGTGGCAATCAGCCCCAGCATTTT; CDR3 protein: CASSPRDRGRGGNQPQHF
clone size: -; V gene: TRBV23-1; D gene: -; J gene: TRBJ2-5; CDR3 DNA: TGCGCCAGCGGGCTATCTGGTGGCCAAGAGACCCAGTACTTC; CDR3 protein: CASGLSGGQETQYF
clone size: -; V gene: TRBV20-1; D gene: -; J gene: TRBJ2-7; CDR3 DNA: TGCAGTGCTAGTGGGGCAGGGACCTACGAGCAGTACTTC; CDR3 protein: CSASGAGTYEQYF
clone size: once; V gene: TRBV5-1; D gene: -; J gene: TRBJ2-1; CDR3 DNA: TGCGCCAGCAGACAGTACAATGAGCAGTTCTTC; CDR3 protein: CASRQYNEQFF
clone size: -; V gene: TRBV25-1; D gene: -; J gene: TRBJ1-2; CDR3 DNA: TGTGCCAGCAGTGAATATGGGAAGGGACTGGCTGGCTACACCTTC; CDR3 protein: CASSEYGKGLAGYTF
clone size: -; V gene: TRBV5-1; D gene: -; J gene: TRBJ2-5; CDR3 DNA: TGCGCCAGCAGCGAGGACCAAGAGACCCAGTACTTC; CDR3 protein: CASSEDQETQYF
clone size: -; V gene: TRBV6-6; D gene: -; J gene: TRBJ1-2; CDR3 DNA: TGTGCCAGCAGACACGGACAGATGCTGAGTAACTATGGCTACACCTTC; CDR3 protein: CASRHGQMLSNYGYTF
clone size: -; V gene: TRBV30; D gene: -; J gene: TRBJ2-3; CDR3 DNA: TGTGCCTGGCGAACAGGGACGTCGGGTCATACGCAGTATTTT; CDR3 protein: CAWRTGTSGHTQYF
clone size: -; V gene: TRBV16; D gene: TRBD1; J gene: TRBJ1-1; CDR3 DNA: TGTGCCAGCAGCCAATTGGGGGGCCAGGGGGAAACTGAAGCTTTCTTT; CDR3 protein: CASSQLGGQGETEAFF
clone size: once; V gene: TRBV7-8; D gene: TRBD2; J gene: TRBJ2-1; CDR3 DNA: TGTGCCAGCAGCTTAGGGACTAGTAAGTACCCTATTGTAGGCAATGAGCAGTTCTTC; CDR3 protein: CASSLGTSKYPIVGNEQFF
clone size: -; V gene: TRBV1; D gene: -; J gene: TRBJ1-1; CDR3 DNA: TGCACCAGCAGCCGGGCGTTGGCTGAAGCTTTCTTT; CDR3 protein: CTSSRALAEAFF
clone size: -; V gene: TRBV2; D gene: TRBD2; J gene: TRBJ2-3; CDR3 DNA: TGTGCCAGCAGTGACGGGACTACACTACCAGATACGCAGTATTTT; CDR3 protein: CASSDGTTLPDTQYF
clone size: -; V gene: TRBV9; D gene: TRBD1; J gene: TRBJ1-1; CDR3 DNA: TGTGCCAGCAGCGCGGACAGGGGGGACACTGAAGCTTTCTTT; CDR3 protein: CASSADRGDTEAFF
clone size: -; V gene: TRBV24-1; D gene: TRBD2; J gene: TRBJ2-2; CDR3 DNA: TGTGCCACCAGTGATTCCGGGACTAGCGGGAAGTTCCGAGAGATCGGGGAGCTGTTTTTT; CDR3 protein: CATSDSGTSGKFREIGELFF
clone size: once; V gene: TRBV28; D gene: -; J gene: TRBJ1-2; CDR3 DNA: TGTGCCAGCAGTTTAGGGAAGGGGAACTATGGCTACACCTTC; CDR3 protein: CASSLGKGNYGYTF